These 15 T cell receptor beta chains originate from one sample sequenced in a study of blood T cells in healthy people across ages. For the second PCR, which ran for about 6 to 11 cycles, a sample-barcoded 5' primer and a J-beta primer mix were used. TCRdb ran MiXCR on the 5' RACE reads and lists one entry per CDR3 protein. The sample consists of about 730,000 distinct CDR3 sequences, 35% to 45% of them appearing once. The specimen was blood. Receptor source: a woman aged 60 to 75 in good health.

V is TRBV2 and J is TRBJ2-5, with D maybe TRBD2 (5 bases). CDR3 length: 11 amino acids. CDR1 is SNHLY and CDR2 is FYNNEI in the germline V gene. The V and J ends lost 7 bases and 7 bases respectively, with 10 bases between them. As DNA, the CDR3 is TGTGCCAGCATTTCCGGAGGGACCCAGTACTTC. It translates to CASISGGTQYF.

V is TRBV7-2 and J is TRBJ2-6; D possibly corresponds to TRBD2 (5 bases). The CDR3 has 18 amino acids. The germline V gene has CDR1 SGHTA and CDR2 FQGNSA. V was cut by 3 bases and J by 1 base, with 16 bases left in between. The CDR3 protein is CASSLGGPVASGANVLTF. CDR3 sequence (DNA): TGTGCCAGCAGCTTGGGCGGACCCGTAGCGTCTGGGGCCAACGTCCTGACTTTC.

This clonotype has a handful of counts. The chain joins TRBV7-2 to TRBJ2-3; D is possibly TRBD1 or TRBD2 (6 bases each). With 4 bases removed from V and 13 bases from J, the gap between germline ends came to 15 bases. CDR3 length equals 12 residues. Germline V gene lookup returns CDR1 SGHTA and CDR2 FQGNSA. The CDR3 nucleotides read TGTGCCAGCAGCTCCGGGGGCAGACGGGAGTATTTT. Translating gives CASSSGGRREYF.

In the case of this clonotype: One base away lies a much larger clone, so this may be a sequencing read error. This CDR3 is CASSRRLAGETQYF. The DNA for the CDR3 is TGTGCCAGCAGCCGCAGACTAGCGGGAGAGACCCAGTACTTC. The rearrangement uses TRBV7-9 and TRBJ2-5, with TRBD2 matching 10 bases. The V segment lost 5 bases and the J segment 4 bases; nucleotides outside the gene matches: 4. CDR3 size: 14 residues. Per the germline V gene, CDR1 is SEHNR and CDR2 is FQNEAQ (reference sequence).

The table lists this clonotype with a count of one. CDR3 residues: CAISDPGAYDQETQYF. CDR3 nucleotides: TGTGCCATCAGTGACCCAGGGGCTTACGATCAAGAGACCCAGTACTTC. The chain carries TRBV10-3 and TRBJ2-5; possible D gene TRBD1, 6 bases. CDR3 length equals 16 residues. The germline gives CDR1 ENHRY, CDR2 SYGVKD. V was shortened by 3 bases and J by 2 bases, with 16 bases between the two germline ends.

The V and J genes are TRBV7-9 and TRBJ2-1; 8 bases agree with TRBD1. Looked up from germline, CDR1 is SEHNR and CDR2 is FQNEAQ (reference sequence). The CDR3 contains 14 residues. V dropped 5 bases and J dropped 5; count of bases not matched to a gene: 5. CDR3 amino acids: CASSEGQVNNEQFF. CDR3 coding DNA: TGTGCCAGCAGCGAGGGACAGGTTAACAATGAGCAGTTCTTC.

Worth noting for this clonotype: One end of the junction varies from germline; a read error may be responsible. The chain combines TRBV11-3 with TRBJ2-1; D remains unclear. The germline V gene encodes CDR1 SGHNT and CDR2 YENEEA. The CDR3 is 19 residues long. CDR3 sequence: CASSLDSRSRPYSYNEPFF. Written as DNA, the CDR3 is TGTGCCAGCAGCTTAGATTCCCGGTCTAGGCCCTACTCCTACAATGAGCCGTTCTTC.

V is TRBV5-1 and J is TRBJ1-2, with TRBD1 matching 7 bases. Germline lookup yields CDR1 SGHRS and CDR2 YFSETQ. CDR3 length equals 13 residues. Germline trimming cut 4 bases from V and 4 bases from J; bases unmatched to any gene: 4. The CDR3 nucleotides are TGCGCCAGCAGCCGGGACAGCCCCTATGGCTACACCTTC. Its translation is CASSRDSPYGYTF.

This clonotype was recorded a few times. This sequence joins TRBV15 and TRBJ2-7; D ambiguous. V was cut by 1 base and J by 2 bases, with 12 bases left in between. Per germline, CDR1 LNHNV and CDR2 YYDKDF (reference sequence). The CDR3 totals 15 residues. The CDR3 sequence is CATSRAAANTYEQYF. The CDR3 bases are TGTGCCACCAGCAGAGCTGCAGCTAATACCTACGAGCAGTACTTC.

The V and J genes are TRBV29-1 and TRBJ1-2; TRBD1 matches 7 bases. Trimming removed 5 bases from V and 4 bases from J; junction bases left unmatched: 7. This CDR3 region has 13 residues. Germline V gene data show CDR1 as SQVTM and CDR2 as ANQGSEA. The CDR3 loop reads CSVWSGGSYGYTF. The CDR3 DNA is TGCAGCGTTTGGTCAGGGGGTAGCTATGGCTACACCTTC.

CDR3 protein: CASGRLVTEAFF. CDR3 nucleotides: TGTGCCAGCGGGAGGTTGGTCACTGAAGCTTTCTTT. The chain joins TRBV7-9 to TRBJ1-1; no clear D gene. The CDR3 has 12 residues. Germline CDR1 reads SEHNR; CDR2 reads FQNEAQ (reference sequence). The germline V and J ends were trimmed by 8 bases and 4 bases, with 11 bases remaining between them.

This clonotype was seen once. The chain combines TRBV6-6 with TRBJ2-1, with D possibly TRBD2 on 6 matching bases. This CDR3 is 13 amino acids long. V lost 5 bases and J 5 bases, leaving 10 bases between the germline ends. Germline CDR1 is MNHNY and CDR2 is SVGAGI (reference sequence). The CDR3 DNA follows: TGTGCCAGCAGTCGACTAGAGAACAATGAGCAGTTCTTC. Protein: CASSRLENNEQFF.

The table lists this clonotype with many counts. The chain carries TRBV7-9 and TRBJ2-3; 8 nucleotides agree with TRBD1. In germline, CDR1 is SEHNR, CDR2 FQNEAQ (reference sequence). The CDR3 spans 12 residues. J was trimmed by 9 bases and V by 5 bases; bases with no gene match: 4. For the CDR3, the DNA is TGTGCCAGCAGCCATGGACAGGGAACGCAGTATTTT. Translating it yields CASSHGQGTQYF. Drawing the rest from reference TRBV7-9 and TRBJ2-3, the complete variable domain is DTGVSQNPRHKITKRGQNVTFRCDPISEHNRLYWYRQTLGQGPEFLTYFQNEAQLEKSRLLSDRFSAERPKGSFSTLEIQRTEQGDSAMYLCASSHGQGTQYFGPGTRLTVL.

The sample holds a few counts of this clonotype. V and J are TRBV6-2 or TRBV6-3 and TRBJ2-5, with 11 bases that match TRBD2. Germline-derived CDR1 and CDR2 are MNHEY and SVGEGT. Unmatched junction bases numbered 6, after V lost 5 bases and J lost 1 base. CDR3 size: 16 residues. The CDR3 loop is CASSRASGGSQETQYF. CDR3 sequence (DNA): TGTGCCAGCAGTCGGGCTAGCGGGGGGTCCCAAGAGACCCAGTACTTC.

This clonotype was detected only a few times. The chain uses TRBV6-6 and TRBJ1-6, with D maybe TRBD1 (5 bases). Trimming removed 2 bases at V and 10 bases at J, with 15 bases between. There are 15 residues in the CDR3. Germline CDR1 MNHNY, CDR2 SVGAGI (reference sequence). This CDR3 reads CASSYGGGFNSPLHF. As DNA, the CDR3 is TGTGCCAGCAGTTACGGTGGGGGATTCAACTCACCCCTCCACTTT.